This T cell receptor (beta chain) was retrieved from a study of blood T cell repertoires in COVID-19. For the study at large: The origin of the acute and convalescent COVID-19 samples was the United States, Italy and Spain.

The germline V gene has CDR1 LNHDA and CDR2 SQIVND (reference sequence). This CDR3 contains 14 residues. V lost 4 bases, J lost 5 bases, and 6 bases stayed unmatched. In the source study's methods: Nucleated cell number was recorded as an estimate derived from reference gene primer amplification. Here immunoSEQ multiplex PCR was the method, and the copy in TCRdb shows in-frame clones only, minus some. That table supplies the V and J calls and clone size; D and trimming were determined from the DNA. The profile shows approximately 170,000 clones, 81% of them singletons. The origin of this receptor is a man in his sixties with active or convalescent COVID-19. The chain carries TRBV19 and TRBJ1-1; 8 bases map to TRBD1. What was sequenced was peripheral blood. Here the CDR3 DNA reads TGTGCCAGTAGTAGCGGACAGGGAGGGACTGAAGCTTTCTTT. It is translated as CASSSGQGGTEAFF. Supplemented by reference TRBV19 and TRBJ1-1, the full variable domain reads DGGITQSPKYLFRKEGQNVTLSCEQNLNHDAMYWYRQDPGQGLRLIYYSQIVNDFQKGDIAEGYSVSREKKESFPLTVTSAQKNPTAFYLCASSSGQGGTEAFFGQGTRLTVV.